The rows below give T cell receptor beta chains drawn from one sample of a study of blood T cell repertoires in COVID-19. Produced via immunoSEQ multiplex PCR; TCRdb's table is partial and in-frame only. The table has roughly 120,000 clones, approximately 91% seen once; the top ten hold 6.5% to 10%. The sample comprised peripheral blood. The receptors were sampled from a woman between 65 and 79 years old who had recovered from COVID-19. Both conserved end residues are part of each CDR3. Each record gives: V gene, J gene, clone size, D gene, CDR3 DNA, CDR3 protein. A D gene is named only where the DNA matches it firmly. Rows may omit the clone size; those that give it use once, few, many or a size class.

>TRBV6-2/TRBV6-3|TRBJ1-1|.|TRBD1
TGTGCCAGCAGTTATCCGACAGGGGCTTATTTTCCGGGTGACACTGAAGCTTTCTTT
CASSYPTGAYFPGDTEAFF
>TRBV13|TRBJ2-1|.|.
TGTGCCAGCAGCCCCACGCCGAGGGAGCAGTTCTTC
CASSPTPREQFF
>TRBV7-3|TRBJ2-6|.|.
TGTGCCAGCAGCTTAAATCAGGTCTCTGGGGCCAACGTCCTGACTTTC
CASSLNQVSGANVLTF
>TRBV28|TRBJ2-7|.|.
TGTGCCAGCAGTTCCCGGGACTCGCCCTACGAGCAGTACTTC
CASSSRDSPYEQYF
>TRBV4-2|TRBJ1-4|.|TRBD1
TGTGCCAGCAGCCCGAATTTAGGACAGGGGGTATTTGCAACTAATGAAAAACTGTTTTTT
CASSPNLGQGVFATNEKLFF
>TRBV7-2|TRBJ1-1|few|.
TGTGCCAGCAGCTTAAAGGGGCGGGGCACTGAAGCTTTCTTT
CASSLKGRGTEAFF
>TRBV7-2|TRBJ1-5|.|.
TGTGCCAGCAGCTTAGGAGCGGCCCAGCCCCAGCATTTT
CASSLGAAQPQHF
>TRBV4-3|TRBJ2-7|.|.
TGCGCCAGCAGCCAAGATTTCGGTGAGGCCGAGCAGTACTTC
CASSQDFGEAEQYF
>TRBV6-5|TRBJ1-6|.|.
TGTGCCAGCAGGACAGCCTATAATTCACCCCTCCACTTT
CASRTAYNSPLHF
>TRBV18|TRBJ1-4|.|.
TGTGCCAGCTCACCGGGCCAACATGAAAAACTGTTTTTT
CASSPGQHEKLFF
>TRBV9|TRBJ2-2|.|TRBD1
TGTGCCAGCAGTAGGGGGCAAGACACCGGGGAGCTGTTTTTT
CASSRGQDTGELFF
>TRBV5-4|TRBJ2-2|.|TRBD1
TGTGCCAGCAGCTTCCCCGCTCAGGGGGCGGACGGGGAGCTGTTTTTT
CASSFPAQGADGELFF
>TRBV28|TRBJ2-3|.|TRBD1
TGTGCCAGCAGTTGGGACAGCTACACAGATACGCAGTATTTT
CASSWDSYTDTQYF
>TRBV10-3|TRBJ2-3|.|.
TGTGCCATCAGTGAGTCGGATGGCGGGGATACGCAGTATTTT
CAISESDGGDTQYF
>TRBV7-9|TRBJ2-7|few|TRBD1
TGTGCCAGCAGTAAAGGGACAGGGAGCTACGAGCAGTACTTC
CASSKGTGSYEQYF
>TRBV28|TRBJ2-5|.|.
TGTGCCAGCACCATCCGGGAGACCCAGTACTTC
CASTIRETQYF
>TRBV5-6|TRBJ2-3|.|.
TGTGCCAGCAGCCCAGGTCCCCGTACAGATACGCAGTATTTT
CASSPGPRTDTQYF
>TRBV11-2|TRBJ1-1|.|.
TGTGCCAGCAGCTTAGATGGGGGGGAAGCTTTCTTT
CASSLDGGEAFF
>TRBV19|TRBJ1-4|.|.
TGTGCCAGTAGTGGGGCAATCACAACTAATGAAAAACTGTTTTTT
CASSGAITTNEKLFF
>TRBV6-5|TRBJ1-4|.|.
TGTGCCAGCAGTTACTCGATAACGGAGGTTGGTGAAAAACTGTTTTTT
CASSYSITEVGEKLFF
>TRBV7-3|TRBJ2-2|once|.
TGTGCCAGCAGCCCATCTTACCGTGGGGGCGGGAGTGACACCGGGGAGCTGTTTTTT
CASSPSYRGGGSDTGELFF
>TRBV20-1|TRBJ2-1|.|.
TGCAGTGCGGAGGGGTTATACGAGCAGTTCTTC
CSAEGLYEQFF
>TRBV4-2|TRBJ2-7|.|TRBD2
TGTGCCAGCAGCCAAAGGCTAGCGGGAGGGCTCAAGAAGTACTTC
CASSQRLAGGLKKYF
>TRBV19|TRBJ2-2|once|TRBD1
TGTGCCACTATGACGACCGACAGGGTCCCCGGGGAGCTGTTTTTT
CATMTTDRVPGELFF
>TRBV28|TRBJ1-2|.|.
TGTGCCAGCAGTTTTGGAGGGTATGGCTACACCTTC
CASSFGGYGYTF
>TRBV6-5|TRBJ1-6|.|TRBD1
TGTGCCAGCTCCGCGGCAGGGGGCTCTAATTCACCCCTCCACTTT
CASSAAGGSNSPLHF
>TRBV7-2|TRBJ1-1|.|.
TGTGCCAGCAGCTTGGGACAACTGAACACTGAAGCTTTCTTT
CASSLGQLNTEAFF
>TRBV5-4|TRBJ2-2|.|TRBD2
TGTGCCAGCAGCACCACTAGCGGGCGAAACACCGGGGAGCTGTTTTTT
CASSTTSGRNTGELFF
>TRBV28|TRBJ1-5|few|.
TGTGCCAGCAGTTTCATTGTTTTTTGGACTGCCGGCAATCAGCCCCAGCATTTT
CASSFIVFWTAGNQPQHF
>TRBV7-9|TRBJ2-7|.|TRBD2
TGTGCCAGCCAGCCCTACGGGAGGGCCATGTACGAGCAGTACTTC
CASQPYGRAMYEQYF
>TRBV4-1|TRBJ2-6|.|TRBD2
TGCGCCAGCAGCCAAGATAGCGGGCTGGCTGGGGCCAACGTCCTGACTTTC
CASSQDSGLAGANVLTF
>TRBV3-1/TRBV3-2|TRBJ2-5|.|.
TGTGCCAGCAGCCAAGAACTCTGGGAGACCCAGTACTTC
CASSQELWETQYF
>TRBV3-1/TRBV3-2|TRBJ2-7|.|TRBD2
TGTGCCAGCAGCCACACCAGCGGGGAGTCCTACGAGCAGTACTTC
CASSHTSGESYEQYF
>TRBV4-1|TRBJ2-1|.|TRBD2
TGCGCCAGCAGCCAAGAGGATCCGGGGAGGCTAGCGGGAGATTTACGGTTCTTC
CASSQEDPGRLAGDLRFF
>TRBV28|TRBJ2-7|.|TRBD2
TGTGCCAGCAGACCGGCGGGGGGTTTGTTGGAGCAGTACTTC
CASRPAGGLLEQYF